This entry lists 6 T cell receptor beta chains sequenced from one sample in a study of shared clonotypes between healthy human individuals. The data were produced by immunoSEQ multiplex PCR, yet TCRdb's version contains in-frame clones alone and is incomplete. Among approximately 500,000 clones, about 78% were seen once, and the ten largest hold about 11%. Sample: PBMCs. Receptor source: a woman aged 35 to 49 in good health. Some clones in this sample may be carry-over from other donors' samples.

The V call is TRBV30, the J call TRBJ2-5; D is tentatively TRBD1 or TRBD2 (5 bases each). The CDR3 contains 14 residues. CDR1 is GTSNPN, CDR2 SVGIG, per germline (reference sequence). Trimming took 5 bases from V and 4 from J, leaving 17 bases between them. CDR3 in amino acids: CAWAQGVVGETQYF. Here the CDR3 DNA reads TGTGCCTGGGCTCAGGGAGTGGTGGGAGAGACCCAGTACTTC.

Comment on this clone: Other DNA sequences in this sample translate to the same CDR3. The chain is built from TRBV6-5 and TRBJ2-3; D remains unclear. Trimming left V 4 bases short and J 6 bases short, with 8 bases between. Germline CDR1 and CDR2: MNHEY and SVGAGI. The CDR3 has 12 residues. In DNA form, the CDR3 reads TGTGCCAGCAGTTCCGACACCGATACGCAGTATTTT. Translation gives CASSSDTDTQYF.

Turning to this clone: Being one base from a much bigger clone, this may be a read error. This chain joins TRBV6-1 and TRBJ1-5; D perhaps matches TRBD1 (5 bases). Germline assignment: CDR1 MNHNS and CDR2 SASEGT. The CDR3 loop spans 14 amino acids. CDR3 in amino acids: CASSEQGENQLQHF. The CDR3 nucleotides read TGTGCCAGCAGTGAACAAGGGGAAAATCAGCTCCAGCATTTT.

The chain combines TRBV20-1 with TRBJ2-1; D ambiguous. V shed 5 bases and J shed 9 bases, with 11 bases lying between them. This CDR3 contains 11 residues. In germline, CDR1 is DFQATT, CDR2 SNEGSKA (reference sequence). As DNA, the CDR3 is TGCAGTGCTGGAAGGGTAGGTGAGCAGTTCTTC. Translation gives CSAGRVGEQFF.

The chain joins TRBV6-1 to TRBJ2-7, with D unresolved. This CDR3 region has 14 residues. Germline V gives CDR1 MNHNS, CDR2 SASEGT. The germline V and J ends were trimmed by 7 bases and 3 bases, with 16 bases remaining between them. CDR3 region: CASTLGLTYYEQYF. DNA for the CDR3: TGTGCCAGCACTTTGGGCCTAACCTACTACGAGCAGTACTTC.

Details on this clone: It differs at one base from a far larger clone, so likely a read error. V is TRBV30 and J is TRBJ1-5, with D maybe TRBD1 (5 bases). Trimming took off 5 bases at V and 2 bases at J, with 19 bases between the two ends. CDR1 is GTSNPN and CDR2 is SVGIG in the germline V gene (reference sequence). The CDR3 contains 16 residues. DNA for the CDR3: TGTGCCTGGGGCCGCGGGGGGAGGTATGGCAATCAGCCCCAGCATTTT. It specifies CAWGRGGRYGNQPQHF.